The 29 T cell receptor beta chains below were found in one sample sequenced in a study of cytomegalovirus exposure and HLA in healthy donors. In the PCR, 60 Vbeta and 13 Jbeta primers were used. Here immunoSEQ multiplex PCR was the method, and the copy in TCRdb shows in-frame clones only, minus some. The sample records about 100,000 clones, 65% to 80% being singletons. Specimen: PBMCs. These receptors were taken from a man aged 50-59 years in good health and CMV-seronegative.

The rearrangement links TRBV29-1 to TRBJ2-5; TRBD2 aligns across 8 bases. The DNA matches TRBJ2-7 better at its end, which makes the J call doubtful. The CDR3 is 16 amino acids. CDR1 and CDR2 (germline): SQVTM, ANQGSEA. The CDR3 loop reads CSVGGAGGSSSYEQYF. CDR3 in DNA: TGCAGCGTGGGTGGGGCGGGAGGCTCGTCCTCCTACGAGCAGTACTTC.

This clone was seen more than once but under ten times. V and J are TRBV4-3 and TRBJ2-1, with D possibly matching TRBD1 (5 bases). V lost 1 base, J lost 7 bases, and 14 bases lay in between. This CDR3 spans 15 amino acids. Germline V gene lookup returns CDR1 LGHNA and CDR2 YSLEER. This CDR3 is CASSQVPRQGNEQFF. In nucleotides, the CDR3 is TGCGCCAGCAGCCAAGTCCCCCGGCAGGGTAATGAGCAGTTCTTC.

The CDR3 nucleotides are TGTGCCAGCAGTCTAACTAGCCTCATCGGCGAGCAGTACTTC. Translated, it gives CASSLTSLIGEQYF. The chain joins TRBV28 to TRBJ2-7; D is possibly TRBD2 (6 bases). The CDR3 spans 14 residues. The germline gives CDR1 MDHEN, CDR2 SYDVKM. Deletions cut 5 bases from V and 6 bases from J, with 17 bases between.

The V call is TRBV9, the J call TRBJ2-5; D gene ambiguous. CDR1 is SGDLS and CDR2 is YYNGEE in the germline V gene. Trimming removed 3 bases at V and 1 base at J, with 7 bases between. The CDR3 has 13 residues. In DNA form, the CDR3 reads TGTGCCAGCAGCGGAGAACGCCAAGAGACCCAGTACTTC. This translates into CASSGERQETQYF.

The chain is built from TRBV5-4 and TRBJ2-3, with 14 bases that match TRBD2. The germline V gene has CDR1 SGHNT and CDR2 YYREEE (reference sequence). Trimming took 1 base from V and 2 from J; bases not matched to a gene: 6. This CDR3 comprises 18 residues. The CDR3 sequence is CASSLRLAGGRNTDTQYF. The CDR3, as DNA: TGTGCCAGCAGCTTGAGACTAGCGGGGGGGCGAAACACAGATACGCAGTATTTT.

Here the CDR3 reads CASSLSGDSLYEQYF. In DNA, the CDR3 is TGTGCCAGCAGTTTATCTGGGGACAGCCTATACGAGCAGTACTTC. This chain links TRBV27 with TRBJ2-7; TRBD1 matches at 7 bases. Germline CDR1 reads MNHEY; CDR2 reads SMNVEV (reference sequence). The CDR3 is made up of 15 amino acids. V lost 0 bases, J lost 4 bases, and 6 bases stayed unmatched.

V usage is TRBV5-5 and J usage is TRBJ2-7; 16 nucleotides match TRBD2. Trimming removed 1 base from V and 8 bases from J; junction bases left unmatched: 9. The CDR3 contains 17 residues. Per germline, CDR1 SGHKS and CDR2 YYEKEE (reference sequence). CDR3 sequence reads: CASSLMGLAGGPSQQYF. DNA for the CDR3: TGTGCCAGCAGCTTGATGGGACTAGCGGGGGGGCCGTCTCAGCAGTACTTC.

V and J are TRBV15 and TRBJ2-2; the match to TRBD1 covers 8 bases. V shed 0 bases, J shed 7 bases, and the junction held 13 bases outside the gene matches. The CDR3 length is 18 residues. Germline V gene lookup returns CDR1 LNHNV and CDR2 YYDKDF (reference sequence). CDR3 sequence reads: CATSRELKTGARGGELFF. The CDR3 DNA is TGTGCCACCAGCAGAGAGTTAAAGACAGGGGCTAGGGGCGGGGAGCTGTTTTTT.

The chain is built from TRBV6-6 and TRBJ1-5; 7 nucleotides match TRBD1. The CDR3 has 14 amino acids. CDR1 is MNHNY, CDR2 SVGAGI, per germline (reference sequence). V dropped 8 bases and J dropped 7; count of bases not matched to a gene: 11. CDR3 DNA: TGTGCCAGCTGTGCAGGGGGAAGTGGGCAGCCCCAGCATTTT. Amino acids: CASCAGGSGQPQHF.

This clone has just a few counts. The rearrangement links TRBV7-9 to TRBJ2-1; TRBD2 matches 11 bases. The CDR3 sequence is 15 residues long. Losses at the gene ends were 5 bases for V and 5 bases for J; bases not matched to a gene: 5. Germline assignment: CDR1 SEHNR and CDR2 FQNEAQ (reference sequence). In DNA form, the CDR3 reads TGTGCCAGCAGCGCGACTAGCGGGGTAAACAATGAGCAGTTCTTC. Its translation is CASSATSGVNNEQFF.

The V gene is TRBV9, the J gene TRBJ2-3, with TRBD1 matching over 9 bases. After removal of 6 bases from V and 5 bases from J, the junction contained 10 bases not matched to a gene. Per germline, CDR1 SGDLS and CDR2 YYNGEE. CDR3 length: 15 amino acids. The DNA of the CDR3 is TGTGCCAGCAACAAAGACAGGGGGATTCGAGATACGCAGTATTTT. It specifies CASNKDRGIRDTQYF. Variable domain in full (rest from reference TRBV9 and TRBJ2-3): DSGVTQTPKHLITATGQRVTLRCSPRSGDLSVYWYQQSLDQGLQFLIQYYNGEERAKGNILERFSAQQFPDLHSELNLSSLELGDSALYFCASNKDRGIRDTQYFGPGTRLTVL.

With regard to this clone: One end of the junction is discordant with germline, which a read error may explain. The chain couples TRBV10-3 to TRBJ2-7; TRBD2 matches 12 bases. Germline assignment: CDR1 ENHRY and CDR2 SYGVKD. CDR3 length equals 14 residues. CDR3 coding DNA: TGTGCCAGCAGTCGGACTAGCGGGGCCTACGAGCAGTACTTC. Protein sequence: CASSRTSGAYEQYF.

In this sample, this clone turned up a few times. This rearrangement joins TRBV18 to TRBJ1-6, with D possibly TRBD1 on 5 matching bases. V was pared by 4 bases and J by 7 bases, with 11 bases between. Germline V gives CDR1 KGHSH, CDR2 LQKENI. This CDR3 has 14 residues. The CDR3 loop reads CASSLDRMNSPLHF. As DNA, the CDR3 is TGTGCCAGCTCACTTGACAGAATGAATTCACCCCTCCACTTT.

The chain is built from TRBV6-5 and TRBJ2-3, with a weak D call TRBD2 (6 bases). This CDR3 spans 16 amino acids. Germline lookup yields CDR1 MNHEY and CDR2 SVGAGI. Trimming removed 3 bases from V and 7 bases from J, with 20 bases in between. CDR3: CASSYSGGGRPNTQYF. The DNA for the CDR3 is TGTGCCAGCAGTTATTCTGGGGGAGGCCGTCCGAATACGCAGTATTTT.

The CDR3 DNA reads as TGTGCCAGCAGCTTAAGACTAGCGGTGAACACCGGGGAGCTGTTTTTT. This translates into CASSLRLAVNTGELFF. The chain combines TRBV7-8 with TRBJ2-2; 9 bases are shared with TRBD2. Germline values: CDR1 SGHVS, CDR2 FQNEAQ. This CDR3 has 16 residues. V was clipped by 2 bases and J by 1 base; unmatched bases: 2.

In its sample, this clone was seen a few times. CDR3 DNA: TGCGCCAGCAGTGAGGCCTTAGGGGCCTACTACGAGCAGTACTTC. This codes for CASSEALGAYYEQYF. The chain links TRBV10-1 to TRBJ2-7; a weak D match, TRBD1 (5 bases). Germline V gene sequence: CDR1 WNHNN, CDR2 SYGVQD (reference sequence). This CDR3 has 15 amino acids. Trimming shortened V by 2 bases and J by 3 bases, and 14 bases separated the two germline ends.

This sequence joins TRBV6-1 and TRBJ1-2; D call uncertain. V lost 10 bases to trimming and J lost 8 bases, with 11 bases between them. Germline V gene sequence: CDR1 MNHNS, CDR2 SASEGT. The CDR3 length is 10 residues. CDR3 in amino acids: CATATGGYTF. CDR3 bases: TGTGCCACCGCGACGGGAGGCTACACCTTC.

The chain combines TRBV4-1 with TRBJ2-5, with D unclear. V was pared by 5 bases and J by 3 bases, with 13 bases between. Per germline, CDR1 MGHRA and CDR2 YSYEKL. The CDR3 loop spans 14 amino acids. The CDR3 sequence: CASSARLGEETQYF. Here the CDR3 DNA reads TGCGCCAGCAGCGCCCGTTTAGGAGAAGAGACCCAGTACTTC.

CDR3 in amino acids: CSSRQGMNTEAFF. CDR3 DNA sequence: TGCAGCTCCCGACAGGGGATGAACACTGAAGCTTTCTTT. The V and J genes are TRBV29-1 and TRBJ1-1, with TRBD1 matching 8 bases. The germline CDR1 and CDR2 sequences are SQVTM and ANQGSEA. CDR3 size: 13 residues. J gave up 0 bases and V 8 bases, and 5 bases lay outside the gene matches.

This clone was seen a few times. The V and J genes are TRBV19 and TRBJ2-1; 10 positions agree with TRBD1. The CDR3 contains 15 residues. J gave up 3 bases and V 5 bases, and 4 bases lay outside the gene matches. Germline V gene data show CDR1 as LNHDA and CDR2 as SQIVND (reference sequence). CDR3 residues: CASSVGQGLYNEQFF. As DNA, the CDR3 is TGTGCCAGTAGTGTGGGACAGGGGCTCTACAATGAGCAGTTCTTC. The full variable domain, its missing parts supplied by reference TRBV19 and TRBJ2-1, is DGGITQSPKYLFRKEGQNVTLSCEQNLNHDAMYWYRQDPGQGLRLIYYSQIVNDFQKGDIAEGYSVSREKKESFPLTVTSAQKNPTAFYLCASSVGQGLYNEQFFGPGTRLTVL.

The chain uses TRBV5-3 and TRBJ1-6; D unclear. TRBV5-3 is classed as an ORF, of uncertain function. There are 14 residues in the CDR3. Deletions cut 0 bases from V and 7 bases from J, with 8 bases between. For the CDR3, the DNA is TGTGCCAGAAGCTTGGGGCACCTCAATTCACCCCTCCACTTT. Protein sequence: CARSLGHLNSPLHF.

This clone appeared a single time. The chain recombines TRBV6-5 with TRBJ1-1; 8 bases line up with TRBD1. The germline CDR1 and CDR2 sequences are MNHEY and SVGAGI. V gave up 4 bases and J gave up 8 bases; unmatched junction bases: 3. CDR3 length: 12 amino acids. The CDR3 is CASSFRTGEAFF. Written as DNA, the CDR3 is TGTGCCAGCAGTTTCCGGACAGGGGAAGCTTTCTTT.

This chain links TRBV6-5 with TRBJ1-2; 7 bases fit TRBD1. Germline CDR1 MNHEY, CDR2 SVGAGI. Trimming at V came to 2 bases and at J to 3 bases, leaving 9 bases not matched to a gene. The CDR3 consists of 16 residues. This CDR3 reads CASSYKGGQVYYGYTF. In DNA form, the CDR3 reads TGTGCCAGCAGTTACAAAGGCGGACAGGTCTACTATGGCTACACCTTC.

CDR3: CASSLVKADTEAFF. The DNA of the CDR3 is TGTGCCAGCAGCTTAGTAAAGGCGGACACTGAAGCTTTCTTT. V is TRBV7-9 and J is TRBJ1-1; D ambiguous. CDR1 and CDR2 (germline): SEHNR, FQNEAQ (reference sequence). The CDR3 has 14 amino acids. V was shortened by 1 base and J by 3 bases, with 9 bases between the two germline ends. Complete variable domain (other parts from reference TRBV7-9 and TRBJ1-1): DTGVSQNPRHKITKRGQNVTFRCDPISEHNRLYWYRQTLGQGPEFLTYFQNEAQLEKSRLLSDRFSAERPKGSFSTLEIQRTEQGDSAMYLCASSLVKADTEAFFGQGTRLTVV.

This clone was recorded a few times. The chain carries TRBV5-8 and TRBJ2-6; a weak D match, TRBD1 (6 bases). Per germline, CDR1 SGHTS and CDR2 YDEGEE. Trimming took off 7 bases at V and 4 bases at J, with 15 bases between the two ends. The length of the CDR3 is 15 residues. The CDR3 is CASELWGRGANVLTF. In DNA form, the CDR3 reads TGTGCCAGCGAGCTTTGGGGGCGCGGGGCCAACGTCCTGACTTTC.

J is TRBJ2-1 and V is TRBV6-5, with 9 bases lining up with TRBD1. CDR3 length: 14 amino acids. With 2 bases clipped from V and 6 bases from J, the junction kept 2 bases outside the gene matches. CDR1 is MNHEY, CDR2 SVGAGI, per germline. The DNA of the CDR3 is TGTGCCAGCAGTTACCGGGGACAGGGCAATGAGCAGTTCTTC. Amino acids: CASSYRGQGNEQFF.

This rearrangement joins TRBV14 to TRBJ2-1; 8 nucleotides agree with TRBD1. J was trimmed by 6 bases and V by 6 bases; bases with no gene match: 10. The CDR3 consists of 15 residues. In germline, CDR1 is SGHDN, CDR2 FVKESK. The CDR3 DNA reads TGTGCCAGCAGGCGGACAGGGACACTTTTCAATGAGCAGTTCTTC. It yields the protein CASRRTGTLFNEQFF.

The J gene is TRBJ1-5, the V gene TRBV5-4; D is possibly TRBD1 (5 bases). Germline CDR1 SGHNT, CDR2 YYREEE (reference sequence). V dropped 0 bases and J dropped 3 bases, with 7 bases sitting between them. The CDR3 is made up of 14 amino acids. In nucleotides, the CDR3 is TGTGCCAGCAGCTTGGACAGGAACAATCAGCCCCAGCATTTT. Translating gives CASSLDRNNQPQHF.

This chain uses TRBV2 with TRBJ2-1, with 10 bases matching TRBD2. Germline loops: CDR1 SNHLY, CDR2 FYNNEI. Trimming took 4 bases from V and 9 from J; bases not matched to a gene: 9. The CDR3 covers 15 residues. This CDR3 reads CASSVASGRFSEQFF. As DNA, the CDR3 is TGTGCCAGCAGTGTAGCTAGCGGGAGATTCAGTGAGCAGTTCTTC.